The sequence of this TCR beta chain was determined in a study of pediatric ulcerative colitis. Findings and caveats of the study: A couple of patients' blood samples yielded substantially fewer templates. Clonal expansions reduced rectal repertoire diversity in acute severe colitis. This repertoire reflects total lymphocytes rather than subpopulations like regulatory T cells. No controls had the two rectal clonotypes shared by ulcerative colitis patients.

Repertoires were generated with immunoSEQ multiplex PCR, while TCRdb's copy carries only in-frame clones and drops some. Of about 64,000 clones listed, 77% were seen once; the top ten hold around 4.9%. To note about this clone: Its specificity is not known.

Sequencing input: blood. The receptor was isolated from a boy younger than 18 with moderate ulcerative colitis.

The CDR3 protein is CASSFLLVADGNEQYF. In nucleotides, the CDR3 is TGTGCCAGCAGTTTCTTACTCGTCGCGGATGGCAACGAGCAGTACTTC. V gene TRBV27 combines with J gene TRBJ2-7; D ambiguous. V shed 3 bases and J shed 5 bases, with 20 bases lying between them. Germline loops: CDR1 MNHEY, CDR2 SMNVEV (reference sequence). This CDR3 is built from 16 residues.